The 28 T cell receptor beta chains in this list originate from one sample, sequenced in a study of graft-versus-host responses after intestinal transplantation. Clones were read by immunoSEQ multiplex PCR, and TCRdb kept only the in-frame ones, dropping some. The repertoire holds around 92,000 clones, with roughly 82% as singletons. The sequenced sample was PBMCs, obtained 255 days after intestinal transplant. The source is a human patient who received an intestinal transplant, so some T cells may come from the graft donor.

This rearrangement joins TRBV5-1 to TRBJ1-2; D uncertain. Germline-derived CDR1 and CDR2 are SGHRS and YFSETQ. The germline V and J ends were trimmed by 4 bases and 7 bases, with 14 bases remaining between them. The CDR3 spans 13 residues. The CDR3 DNA follows: TGCGCCAGCAGCCCTGTTGCCATGGGTGGCTACACCTTC. Translating gives CASSPVAMGGYTF.

The genes are TRBV6-6 and TRBJ2-7; maybe TRBD1 (7 bases). Germline assignment: CDR1 MNHNY and CDR2 SVGAGI (reference sequence). Trimming took 9 bases from V and 6 from J, leaving 24 bases between them. The length of the CDR3 is 15 residues. CDR3 DNA sequence: TGTGCCAGTTCAGGGGGGTCCCCCCTTAAGGGCGAGCAGTACTTC. This sequence encodes CASSGGSPLKGEQYF.

Only a few counts were recorded for this clone. The chain combines TRBV6-5 with TRBJ1-6, with no clear D. This CDR3 contains 14 residues. Deletions cut 5 bases from V and 7 bases from J, with 12 bases between. CDR1 is MNHEY, CDR2 SVGAGI, per germline. DNA of the CDR3: TGTGCCAGCAGTCCTAACCTCAGAAATTCACCCCTCCACTTT. Its translation: CASSPNLRNSPLHF.

V usage is TRBV9 and J usage is TRBJ2-3, with TRBD2 identical over 11 bases. The CDR3 covers 18 residues. Germline V gene data show CDR1 as SGDLS and CDR2 as YYNGEE. V was clipped by 0 bases and J by 6 bases; unmatched bases: 12. The CDR3 DNA reads TGTGCCAGCAGCGTAGGATTCACTCCTAGCGGGGGGCCGGATACGCAGTATTTT. Its translation: CASSVGFTPSGGPDTQYF.

The gene calls are TRBV25-1 and TRBJ1-1; no clear D gene. This CDR3 region has 13 residues. V lost 3 bases, J lost 6 bases, and 11 bases lay in between. Germline V gives CDR1 MGHDK, CDR2 SYGVNS. The CDR3 spells CASSDWGPPEAFF. The CDR3 coding sequence is TGTGCCAGCAGTGACTGGGGTCCCCCTGAAGCTTTCTTT. Full variable domain (rest looked up from reference TRBV25-1 and TRBJ1-1): EADIYQTPRYLVIGTGKKITLECSQTMGHDKMYWYQQDPGMELHLIHYSYGVNSTEKGDLSSESTVSRIRTEHFPLTLESARPSHTSQYLCASSDWGPPEAFFGQGTRLTVV.

The chain uses TRBV11-3 and TRBJ2-3, with D unresolved. This CDR3 has 15 residues. Trimming stripped 5 bases from V and 4 bases from J, with 16 bases between. The germline CDR1 and CDR2 sequences are SGHNT and YENEEA. CDR3 region: CASSLLGRTSDTQYF. As DNA, the CDR3 is TGTGCCAGCAGCCTCCTTGGGCGTACATCAGATACGCAGTATTTT.

This clone is classed as medium-sized. The gene calls are TRBV7-9 and TRBJ1-2; TRBD1 might be the D (6 bases). This CDR3 is 15 amino acids long. Per the germline V gene, CDR1 is SEHNR and CDR2 is FQNEAQ (reference sequence). V was shortened by 5 bases and J by 4 bases, with 17 bases between the two germline ends. The DNA for the CDR3 is TGTGCCAGCAGCCCACAGGGTCTAAACCTCTATGGCTACACCTTC. This translates into CASSPQGLNLYGYTF.

The chain recombines TRBV19 with TRBJ2-1; TRBD2 matches at 7 bases. The CDR3 has 17 residues. The V gene's germline CDR1 is LNHDA and CDR2 SQIVND (reference sequence). V lost 1 base and J lost 8; bases outside the gene matches: 14. CDR3 nucleotides: TGTGCCAGTAGTATAGCTCCCGCTAGCGGCCCAGCACATGAGCAGTTCTTC. This gives the protein CASSIAPASGPAHEQFF.

The chain links TRBV10-1 to TRBJ2-5, with 11 bases identical to TRBD2. The germline V gene has CDR1 WNHNN and CDR2 SYGVQD (reference sequence). V trimming: 5 bases; J trimming: 3 bases; junction bases outside the gene matches: 5. The CDR3 runs 15 residues. In nucleotides, the CDR3 is TGCGCCAGCAGTAAGGGACTAGCGGACGAAGAGACCCAGTACTTC. Amino acids: CASSKGLADEETQYF.

Turning to this clone: Other nucleotide sequences in the sample specify the same CDR3. The rearrangement links TRBV6-1 to TRBJ2-7; TRBD2 is a possible D gene (7 bases). Between the trimmed V and J ends, which lost 9 bases and 1 base, there was a span of 13 bases. Looked up from germline, CDR1 is MNHNS and CDR2 is SASEGT. The CDR3 extends over 13 amino acids. CDR3 in amino acids: CASSRGGSYEQYV. The CDR3 DNA reads as TGTGCCAGTTCTAGGGGGGGTTCCTACGAGCAGTACGTC.

The V and J genes are TRBV5-6 and TRBJ1-5; D ambiguous. The CDR3 contains 14 residues. The V and J ends lost 1 base and 5 bases respectively, with 10 bases between them. Germline V lookup: CDR1 SGHDT, CDR2 YYEEEE. CDR3 protein: CASSLQRGDQPQHF. The CDR3 coding sequence is TGTGCCAGCAGCTTGCAGAGAGGAGATCAGCCCCAGCATTTT.

This chain uses TRBV10-3 with TRBJ2-7, with D tentatively TRBD1 (6 bases). CDR3 length: 15 amino acids. V was trimmed by 2 bases and J by 0 bases, leaving 11 bases between them. Germline-derived CDR1 and CDR2 are ENHRY and SYGVKD. The CDR3 region has the DNA TGTGCCATCAGTGAGAGGGGGACGGTCTCCTACGAGCAGTACTTC. Protein sequence: CAISERGTVSYEQYF.

The chain is built from TRBV11-3 and TRBJ2-2; tentatively, D is TRBD1 (5 bases). This CDR3 has 17 residues. Germline V gene sequence: CDR1 SGHNT, CDR2 YENEEA. V was cut by 2 bases and J by 1 base, with 14 bases left in between. CDR3 protein: CASSLPGSKGNTGELFF. The CDR3 DNA sequence: TGTGCCAGCAGCTTACCAGGGTCCAAGGGGAACACCGGGGAGCTGTTTTTT. The full variable domain, with the rest looked up from reference TRBV11-3 and TRBJ2-2, is EAGVVQSPRYKIIEKKQPVAFWCNPISGHNTLYWYLQNLGQGPELLIRYENEEAVDDSQLPKDRFSAERLKGVDSTLKIQPAELGDSAVYLCASSLPGSKGNTGELFFGEGSRLTVL.

V is TRBV27 and J is TRBJ1-1, with no clear D. Germline loops: CDR1 MNHEY, CDR2 SMNVEV (reference sequence). Trimming stripped 3 bases from V and 8 bases from J, with 13 bases between. The CDR3 has 13 amino acids. The CDR3 here is CASSFGRTTEAFF. The CDR3 DNA reads TGTGCCAGCAGTTTCGGAAGGACGACAGAAGCTTTCTTT.

This rearrangement joins TRBV4-1 to TRBJ1-1; a possible D gene is TRBD1 (6 bases). There are 16 residues in the CDR3. Germline V gene lookup returns CDR1 MGHRA and CDR2 YSYEKL. Trimming stripped 1 base from V and 6 bases from J, with 18 bases between. The CDR3 loop is CASSQVHGGREAEAFF. The CDR3 DNA is TGCGCCAGCAGCCAAGTCCATGGGGGCCGGGAGGCTGAAGCTTTCTTT.

This clone was observed once. The J gene is TRBJ2-1, the V gene TRBV10-1; D unclear. V was shortened by 4 bases and J by 0 bases, with 10 bases between the two germline ends. The germline CDR1 and CDR2 sequences are WNHNN and SYGVQD (reference sequence). The CDR3 totals 15 residues. CDR3 DNA sequence: TGCGCCAGCAGTGTAGGCCTGAGCTCCTACAATGAGCAGTTCTTC. Its protein product is CASSVGLSSYNEQFF.

The V and J genes are TRBV10-3 and TRBJ2-5; 7 bases line up with TRBD2. The CDR3 consists of 15 residues. After removal of 2 bases from V and 2 bases from J, the junction contained 5 bases not matched to a gene. Germline V CDR1 and CDR2: ENHRY, SYGVKD. In DNA, the CDR3 is TGTGCCATCAGTGAGGCGGGGACTACTCAAGAGACCCAGTACTTC. Its translation: CAISEAGTTQETQYF.

The chain joins TRBV7-3 to TRBJ2-1; D call uncertain. The germline gives CDR1 SGHTA, CDR2 FQGTGA. CDR3 size: 17 residues. V dropped 5 bases and J dropped 5 bases, with 22 bases sitting between them. CDR3 in amino acids: CASSHLSKGQWDNEQFF. For the CDR3, the DNA is TGTGCCAGCAGCCACTTATCAAAGGGCCAGTGGGACAATGAGCAGTTCTTC. Full variable domain (missing parts from reference TRBV7-3 and TRBJ2-1): GAGVSQTPSNKVTEKGKYVELRCDPISGHTALYWYRQSLGQGPEFLIYFQGTGAADDSGLPNDRFFAVRPEGSVSTLKIQRTERGDSAVYLCASSHLSKGQWDNEQFFGPGTRLTVL.

This clone is a singleton in its sample. The chain carries TRBV7-6 and TRBJ2-7; D gene uncertain. This CDR3 has 12 amino acids. V was shortened by 1 base and J by 6 bases, with 7 bases between the two germline ends. Germline lookup yields CDR1 SGHVS and CDR2 FNYEAQ. The DNA for the CDR3 is TGTGCCAGCAGCTTAGGGGTTGGCGAGCAGTACTTC. This codes for CASSLGVGEQYF.

V gene TRBV19 combines with J gene TRBJ2-6; D is uncertain. Looked up from germline, CDR1 is LNHDA and CDR2 is SQIVND (reference sequence). CDR3 length equals 16 residues. Trimming removed 3 bases from V and 2 bases from J, with 11 bases in between. As DNA, the CDR3 is TGTGCCAGTAGTATGGAAATTGGAACTGGGGCCAACGTCCTGACTTTC. Protein sequence: CASSMEIGTGANVLTF.

V usage is TRBV7-9 and J usage is TRBJ1-2, with 8 bases that match TRBD1. J was trimmed by 4 bases and V by 2 bases; bases with no gene match: 15. CDR1 is SEHNR and CDR2 is FQNEAQ in the germline V gene (reference sequence). The CDR3 covers 18 residues. The CDR3 reads CASSLPLSDTGGGYGYTF. In nucleotides, the CDR3 is TGTGCCAGCAGCTTACCGCTATCCGACACAGGGGGGGGCTATGGCTACACCTTC.

V gene TRBV19 combines with J gene TRBJ1-5; no reliable D call. There are 16 residues in the CDR3. The V end lost 3 bases, the J end lost 0 bases, and 12 bases lay between the germline ends. Germline values: CDR1 LNHDA, CDR2 SQIVND (reference sequence). The CDR3, as DNA: TGTGCCAGTAGTATGTGGCAGGTCTCTAGCAATCAGCCCCAGCATTTT. This gives the protein CASSMWQVSSNQPQHF.

This sequence joins TRBV7-2 and TRBJ1-1; 7 bases agree with TRBD1. CDR1 and CDR2 from the germline V gene are SGHTA and FQGNSA. The CDR3 totals 14 residues. The junction had 6 bases not matched to a gene; V was cut back by 1 base and J by 7 bases. The CDR3 DNA is TGTGCCAGCAGCTTAGGAGGGGGCAAGGTTGAAGCTTTCTTT. Translating gives CASSLGGGKVEAFF.

The chain is built from TRBV2 and TRBJ1-1; TRBD1 matches 10 bases. With 7 bases clipped from V and 6 bases from J, the junction kept 5 bases outside the gene matches. Per the germline V gene, CDR1 is SNHLY and CDR2 is FYNNEI. The CDR3 covers 13 residues. CDR3 bases: TGTGCCAGCATTGGACAGGGGGTCCCTGAAGCTTTCTTT. It yields the protein CASIGQGVPEAFF.

This clone was observed a handful of times. The V and J genes are TRBV28 and TRBJ1-2; no clear D. The V gene lost 2 bases and the J gene lost 4 bases, with 11 bases spanning the gap. Germline V gene lookup returns CDR1 MDHEN and CDR2 SYDVKM. This CDR3 is built from 14 residues. The CDR3 loop reads CASSLVRRSYGYTF. The CDR3 coding sequence is TGTGCCAGCAGTTTAGTCCGGCGGAGCTATGGCTACACCTTC.

In its sample, this clone was seen a few times. The chain couples TRBV9 to TRBJ1-4; D ambiguous. Between the trimmed V and J ends, which lost 0 bases and 6 bases, there was a span of 15 bases. The germline CDR1 and CDR2 sequences are SGDLS and YYNGEE. The CDR3 has 16 amino acids. CDR3 in amino acids: CASSVGAAGVDEKLFF. As DNA, the CDR3 is TGTGCCAGCAGCGTAGGTGCAGCCGGGGTTGATGAAAAACTGTTTTTT.

The sample holds one count of this clone. The V gene is TRBV5-6, the J gene TRBJ1-1; 8 bases line up with TRBD1. The CDR3 has 15 amino acids. Germline CDR1 SGHDT, CDR2 YYEEEE. Unmatched junction bases numbered 3, after V lost 1 base and J lost 1 base. The CDR3, as DNA: TGTGCCAGCAGCTTGTGGACAGGGAAGAACACTGAAGCTTTCTTT. Translated, it gives CASSLWTGKNTEAFF.

This clone has just one count. V is TRBV5-5 and J is TRBJ2-7, with D tentatively TRBD1 or TRBD2 (5 bases each). CDR1 is SGHKS, CDR2 YYEKEE, per germline (reference sequence). CDR3 length: 15 residues. The ends were cut back, 4 bases at V and 2 bases at J, with 16 bases in the middle. The CDR3 loop reads CASSPPGTSPYEQYF. In DNA, the CDR3 is TGTGCCAGCAGCCCCCCCGGGACCTCCCCCTACGAGCAGTACTTC.